These T cell receptor beta chains were read from a single sample in a study of cytomegalovirus exposure and HLA in healthy donors. Sequencing was performed with immunoSEQ multiplex PCR; in TCRdb, only in-frame clones are kept and a portion is missing. This table has approximately 100,000 clones, 84% appearing once. The sequencing input was PBMCs. These receptors originate from a woman younger than 35 in good health and CMV-seronegative. Both conserved end residues are part of each CDR3. D genes are given only for firm matches. Expanded clones get a size class; other rows say once, few or many, or leave the size out.

v_gene	d_gene	abundance	j_gene	CDR3aa	CDR3nt
TRBV7-9	TRBD1	-	TRBJ2-7	CSSSLARGTYEQYF	TGTTCCAGCAGCTTGGCCAGGGGGACCTACGAGCAGTACTTC
TRBV7-6	TRBD1	-	TRBJ2-1	CASSLDRGGNEQFF	TGTGCCAGCAGCTTAGACAGGGGTGGCAATGAGCAGTTCTTC
TRBV7-9	TRBD1	once	TRBJ1-6	CASSYSPTGSNSPLHF	TGTGCCAGCAGCTACTCCCCGACAGGGTCTAATTCACCCCTCCACTTT
TRBV6-5	TRBD1	few	TRBJ2-7	CASSRTGGGEQYF	TGTGCCAGCAGTCGTACAGGGGGCGGTGAGCAGTACTTC
TRBV27	-	-	TRBJ1-1	CASLSWTEAEAFF	TGTGCCAGCCTTTCCTGGACTGAGGCTGAAGCTTTCTTT
TRBV5-1	-	-	TRBJ2-7	CASSLGPNSYEQYF	TGCGCCAGCAGCTTGGGGCCAAACTCCTACGAGCAGTACTTC
TRBV2	-	-	TRBJ2-7	CASSEQGFSYEQYF	TGTGCCAGCAGTGAACAGGGTTTCTCCTACGAGCAGTACTTC
TRBV30	-	-	TRBJ1-2	CAWRRGRGYGYTF	TGTGCCTGGAGAAGGGGAAGGGGATATGGCTACACCTTC
TRBV2	-	-	TRBJ2-2	CASNRNANTGELFF	TGTGCCAGCAATCGTAATGCGAACACCGGGGAGCTGTTTTTT
TRBV28	-	once	TRBJ1-1	CATSPSWNTEAFF	TGTGCCACCTCTCCCAGTTGGAACACTGAAGCTTTCTTT
TRBV7-8	-	-	TRBJ1-6	CASSLGRSSYNSPLHF	TGTGCCAGCAGCTTAGGGCGGAGCTCCTATAATTCACCCCTCCACTTT
TRBV19	-	-	TRBJ2-5	CASSIERGMVQETQYF	TGTGCCAGTAGTATAGAGAGAGGGATGGTCCAAGAGACCCAGTACTTC
TRBV5-6	-	-	TRBJ2-6	CASSLELSGANVLTF	TGTGCCAGCAGCTTGGAGCTCTCTGGGGCCAACGTTCTGACTTTC
TRBV7-9	TRBD2	-	TRBJ2-1	CASSPGLGDYNEQFF	TGTGCCAGCAGCCCGGGACTAGGAGATTACAATGAGCAGTTCTTC
TRBV10-3	TRBD1	-	TRBJ1-1	CAISDTDRGNTEAFF	TGTGCCATCAGTGACACGGACAGGGGGAACACTGAAGCTTTCTTT
TRBV27	TRBD1	-	TRBJ2-1	CASEGQGRYSEQVF	TGTGCCAGCGAAGGACAGGGGAGGTATAGTGAGCAGGTCTTC
TRBV6-4	TRBD2	-	TRBJ2-5	CASSATSGDQETQYF	TGTGCCAGCAGTGCGACTAGCGGGGACCAAGAGACCCAGTACTTC
TRBV30	TRBD1	-	TRBJ1-2	CAWSLTGGIYGYTF	TGTGCCTGGAGTTTGACAGGGGGCATCTATGGCTACACCTTC
TRBV7-2	TRBD2	-	TRBJ2-5	CASSLVTSGGEETQYF	TGTGCCAGCAGCTTAGTTACTAGCGGGGGTGAAGAGACCCAGTACTTC
TRBV7-9	-	once	TRBJ2-7	CSSSLIGGGLSYEQYF	TGTTCCAGCAGCTTAATTGGGGGGGGCCTCTCCTACGAGCAGTACTTC
TRBV20-1	-	-	TRBJ2-7	CSAQYYEQYF	TGCAGTGCCCAGTACTACGAGCAGTACTTC
TRBV7-2	-	-	TRBJ2-7	CASSFELSGEQYF	TGTGCCAGCAGCTTCGAACTCTCTGGCGAGCAGTACTTC
TRBV7-2	TRBD2	-	TRBJ2-1	CASSLSGGSSYNEQFF	TGTGCCAGCAGCTTAAGTGGCGGGAGCTCCTACAATGAGCAGTTCTTC
TRBV28	-	-	TRBJ1-5	CASSFWSGQPQHF	TGTGCCAGCAGTTTTTGGTCGGGTCAGCCCCAGCATTTT
TRBV28	TRBD1	-	TRBJ2-7	CASTQNRGREYF	TGTGCCAGCACCCAAAACAGGGGGCGGGAGTACTTC
TRBV29-1	-	few	TRBJ2-1	CSVEDFSSYNEQFF	TGCAGCGTTGAAGACTTTAGCTCCTACAATGAGCAGTTCTTC
TRBV10-3	-	few	TRBJ2-1	CAISESGQDHNEQFF	TGTGCCATCAGTGAGTCGGGGCAGGACCACAATGAGCAGTTCTTC
TRBV7-3	TRBD1	-	TRBJ1-2	CASSGTILDRFSDGYTF	TGTGCCAGCAGCGGTACTATATTGGACAGGTTTAGCGATGGCTACACCTTC
TRBV7-2	TRBD2	-	TRBJ2-1	CASSLTSGNNEQFF	TGTGCCAGCAGCCTGACTAGCGGGAACAATGAGCAGTTCTTC
TRBV14	TRBD2	-	TRBJ2-3	CASSHSGTSGGRTDTQYF	TGTGCCAGCAGCCACTCCGGGACTAGCGGGGGCCGCACAGATACGCAGTATTTT
TRBV30	TRBD1	-	TRBJ1-2	CAWSPGQGNYGYTF	TGTGCCTGGAGCCCAGGACAGGGGAACTATGGCTACACCTTC
TRBV7-2	-	-	TRBJ2-3	CASSPDRLSTDTQYF	TGTGCCAGCAGCCCGGACAGACTAAGCACAGATACGCAGTATTTT